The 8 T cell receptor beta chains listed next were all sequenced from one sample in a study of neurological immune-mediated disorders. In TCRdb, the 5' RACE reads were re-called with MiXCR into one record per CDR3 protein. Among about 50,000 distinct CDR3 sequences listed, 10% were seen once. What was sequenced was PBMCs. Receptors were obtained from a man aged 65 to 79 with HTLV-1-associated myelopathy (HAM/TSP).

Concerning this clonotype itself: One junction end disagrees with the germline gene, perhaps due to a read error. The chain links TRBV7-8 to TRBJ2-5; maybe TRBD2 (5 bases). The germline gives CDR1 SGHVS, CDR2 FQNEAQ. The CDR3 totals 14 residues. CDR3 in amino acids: CASSLGRVQETQYF. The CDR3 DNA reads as TGTGCCAGCAGCTTAGGGCGGGTTCAAGAGACACAGTACTTC.

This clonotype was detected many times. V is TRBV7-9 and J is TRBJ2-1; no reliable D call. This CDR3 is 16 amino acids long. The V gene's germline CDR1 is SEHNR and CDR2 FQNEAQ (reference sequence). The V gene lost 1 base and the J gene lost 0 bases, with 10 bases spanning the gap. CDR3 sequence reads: CASSLGESLSYNEQFF. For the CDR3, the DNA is TGTGCCAGCAGCTTAGGTGAATCCCTCTCCTACAATGAGCAGTTCTTC.

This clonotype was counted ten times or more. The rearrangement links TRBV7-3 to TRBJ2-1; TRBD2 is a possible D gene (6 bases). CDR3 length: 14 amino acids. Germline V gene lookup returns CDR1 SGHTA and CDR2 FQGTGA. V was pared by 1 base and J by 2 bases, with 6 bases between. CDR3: CASSLSGTYNEQFF. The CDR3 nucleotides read TGTGCCAGCAGCTTAAGCGGGACCTACAATGAGCAGTTCTTC. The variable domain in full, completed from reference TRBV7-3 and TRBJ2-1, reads GAGVSQTPSNKVTEKGKYVELRCDPISGHTALYWYRQSLGQGPEFLIYFQGTGAADDSGLPNDRFFAVRPEGSVSTLKIQRTERGDSAVYLCASSLSGTYNEQFFGPGTRLTVL.

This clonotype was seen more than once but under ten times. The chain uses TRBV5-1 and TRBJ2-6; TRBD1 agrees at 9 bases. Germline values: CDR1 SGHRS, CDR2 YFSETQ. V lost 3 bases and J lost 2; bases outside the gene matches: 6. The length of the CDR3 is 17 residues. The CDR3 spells CASSSDRGIAGANVLTF. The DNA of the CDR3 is TGCGCCAGCAGCTCGGACAGGGGTATTGCTGGGGCCAACGTCCTGACTTTC. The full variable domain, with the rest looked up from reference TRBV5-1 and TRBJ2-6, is KAGVTQTPRYLIKTRGQQVTLSCSPISGHRSVSWYQQTPGQGLQFLFEYFSETQRNKGNFPGRFSGRQFSNSRSEMNVSTLELGDSALYLCASSSDRGIAGANVLTFGAGSRLTVL.

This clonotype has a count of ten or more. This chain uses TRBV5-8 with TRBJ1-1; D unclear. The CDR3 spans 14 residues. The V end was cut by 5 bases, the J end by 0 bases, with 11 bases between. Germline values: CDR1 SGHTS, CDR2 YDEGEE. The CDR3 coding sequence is TGTGCCAGCAGTCAAACAGTGATGAACACTGAAGCTTTCTTT. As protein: CASSQTVMNTEAFF.

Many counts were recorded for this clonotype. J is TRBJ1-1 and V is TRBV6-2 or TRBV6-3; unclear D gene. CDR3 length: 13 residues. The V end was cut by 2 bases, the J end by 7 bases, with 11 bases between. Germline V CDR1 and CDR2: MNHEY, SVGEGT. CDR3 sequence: CASSYRRGSEAFF. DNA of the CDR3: TGTGCCAGCAGTTACCGGAGAGGAAGTGAAGCTTTCTTT.

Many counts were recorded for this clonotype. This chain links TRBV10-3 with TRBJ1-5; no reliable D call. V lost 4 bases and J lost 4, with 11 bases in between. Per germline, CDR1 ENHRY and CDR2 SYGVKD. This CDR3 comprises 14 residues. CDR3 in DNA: TGTGCCATCAGTGCTGGGGAAAAAAATCAGCCCCAGCATTTT. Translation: CAISAGEKNQPQHF.

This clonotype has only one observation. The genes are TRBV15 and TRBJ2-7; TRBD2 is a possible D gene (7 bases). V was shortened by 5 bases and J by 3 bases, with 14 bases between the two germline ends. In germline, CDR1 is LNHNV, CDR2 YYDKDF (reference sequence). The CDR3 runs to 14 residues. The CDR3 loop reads CATSGGGDHYEQYF. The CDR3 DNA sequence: TGTGCCACCAGCGGAGGGGGGGACCACTACGAGCAGTACTTC.